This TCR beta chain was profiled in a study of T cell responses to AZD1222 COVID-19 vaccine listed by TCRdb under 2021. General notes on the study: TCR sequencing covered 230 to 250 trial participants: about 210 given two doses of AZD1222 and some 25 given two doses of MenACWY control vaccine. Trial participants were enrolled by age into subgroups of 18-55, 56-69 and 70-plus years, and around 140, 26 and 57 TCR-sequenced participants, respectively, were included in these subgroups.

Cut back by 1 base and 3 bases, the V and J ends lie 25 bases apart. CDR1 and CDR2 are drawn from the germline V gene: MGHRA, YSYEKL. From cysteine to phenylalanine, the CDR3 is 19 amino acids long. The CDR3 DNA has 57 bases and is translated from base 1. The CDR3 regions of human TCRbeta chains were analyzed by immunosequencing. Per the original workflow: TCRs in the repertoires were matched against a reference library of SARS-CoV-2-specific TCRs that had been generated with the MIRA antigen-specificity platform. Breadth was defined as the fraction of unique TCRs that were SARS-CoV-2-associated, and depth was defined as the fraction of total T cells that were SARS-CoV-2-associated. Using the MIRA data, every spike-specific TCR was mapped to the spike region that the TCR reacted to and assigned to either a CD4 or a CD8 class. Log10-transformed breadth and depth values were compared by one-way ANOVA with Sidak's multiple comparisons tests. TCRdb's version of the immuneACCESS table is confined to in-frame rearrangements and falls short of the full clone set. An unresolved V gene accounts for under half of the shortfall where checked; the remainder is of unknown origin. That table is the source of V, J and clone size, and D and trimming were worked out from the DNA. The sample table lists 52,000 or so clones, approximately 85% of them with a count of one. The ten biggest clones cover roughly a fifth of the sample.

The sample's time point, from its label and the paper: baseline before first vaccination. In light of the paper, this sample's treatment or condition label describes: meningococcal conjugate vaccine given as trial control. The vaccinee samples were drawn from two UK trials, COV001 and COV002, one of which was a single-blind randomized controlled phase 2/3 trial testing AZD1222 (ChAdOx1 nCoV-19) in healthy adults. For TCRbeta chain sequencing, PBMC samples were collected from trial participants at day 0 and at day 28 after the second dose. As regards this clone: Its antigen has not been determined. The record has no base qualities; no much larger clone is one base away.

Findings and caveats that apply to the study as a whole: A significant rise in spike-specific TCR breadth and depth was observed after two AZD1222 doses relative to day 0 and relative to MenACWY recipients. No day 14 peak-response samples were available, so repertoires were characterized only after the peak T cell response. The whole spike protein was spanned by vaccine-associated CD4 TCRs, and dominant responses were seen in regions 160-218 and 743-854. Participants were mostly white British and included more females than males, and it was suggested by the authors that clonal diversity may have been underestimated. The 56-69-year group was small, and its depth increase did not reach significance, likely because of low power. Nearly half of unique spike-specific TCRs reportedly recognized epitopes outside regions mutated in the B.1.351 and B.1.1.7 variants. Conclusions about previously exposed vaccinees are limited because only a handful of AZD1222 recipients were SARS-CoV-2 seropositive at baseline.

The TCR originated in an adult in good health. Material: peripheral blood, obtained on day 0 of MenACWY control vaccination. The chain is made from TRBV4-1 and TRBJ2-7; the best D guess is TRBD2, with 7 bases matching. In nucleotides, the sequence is TGCGCCAGCAGCCAAGCAAACCGAGGGGGAGGGGTACTTGGCTACGAGCAGTACTTC. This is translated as CASSQANRGGGVLGYEQYF.